This entry lists 20 T cell receptor beta chains sequenced from one sample in a study of post-analysis software for immune sequencing data. Unique molecular identifiers were present in the TCR beta cDNA libraries. From the PCR reads, TCRdb called clonotypes with MiXCR, one entry per CDR3 protein. The sample contains approximately 460,000 distinct CDR3 sequences, nearly 45% of which appear only once. Study conclusions and caveats: Among five TRBV segments more frequent in patients than controls were TRBV5-6, TRBV5-1 and TRBV20-1.

Antigen specificity for these receptors is unknown. Sequencing input: blood. Every receptor here comes from a girl aged 10 to 17 with multiple sclerosis.

Note on this clonotype: The germline gene is not matched at one end of the junction; a read error may be the cause. The genes are TRBV7-7 and TRBJ2-1; D ambiguous. The length of the CDR3 is 15 residues. Germline loops: CDR1 SSHAT, CDR2 FNYEAQ (reference sequence). CDR3 sequence: CASSLTISEYNEQFF. The CDR3 nucleotides are TGTGCTAGCAGCTTAACGATATCGGAGTACAATGAGCAGTTCTTC.

This chain uses TRBV24-1 with TRBJ2-7; D might be TRBD1 or TRBD2, each matching 5 bases. Per germline, CDR1 KGHDR and CDR2 SFDVKD. The CDR3 runs 16 residues. V was shortened by 12 bases and J by 6 bases, with 29 bases between the two germline ends. For the CDR3, the DNA is TGTGCCGCCGGTGATGCCTACCGGGACCGAGGGCGCGAGCAGTACTTC. Amino acids: CAAGDAYRDRGREQYF.

The rearrangement links TRBV5-1 to TRBJ2-1, with D unclear. The CDR3 is made up of 14 amino acids. CDR1 is SGHRS and CDR2 is YFSETQ in the germline V gene. Deletions cut 0 bases from V and 7 bases from J, with 11 bases between. The CDR3 region is CASSLDRAYNEQFF. CDR3 coding DNA: TGCGCCAGCAGCTTGGATCGAGCGTATAATGAGCAGTTCTTC. Looking up the rest from reference TRBV5-1 and TRBJ2-1 gives the full variable domain: KAGVTQTPRYLIKTRGQQVTLSCSPISGHRSVSWYQQTPGQGLQFLFEYFSETQRNKGNFPGRFSGRQFSNSRSEMNVSTLELGDSALYLCASSLDRAYNEQFFGPGTRLTVL.

This chain connects TRBV7-3 to TRBJ2-7; D may be TRBD1 (5 bases). The J call is doubtful: the DNA matches TRBJ2-5 better. Germline lookup yields CDR1 SGHTA and CDR2 FQGTGA. This CDR3 has 13 residues. The CDR3 reads CASSPTVKETQYF. The CDR3 DNA is TGTGCCAGCAGCCCGACAGTAAAAGAGACCCAGTACTTC.

The table lists this clonotype with a few counts. The rearrangement uses TRBV29-1 and TRBJ2-7; D is unclear. Germline CDR1 and CDR2: SQVTM and ANQGSEA. CDR3 size: 11 residues. The ends were cut back, 6 bases at V and 2 bases at J, with 8 bases in the middle. The CDR3 here is CSVRQAYEQYF. The CDR3 nucleotides read TGCAGCGTGCGTCAAGCCTACGAGCAGTACTTC.

The chain recombines TRBV2 with TRBJ2-7; TRBD1 matches at 7 bases. Germline V gives CDR1 SNHLY, CDR2 FYNNEI. The CDR3 runs 14 residues. J gave up 0 bases and V 6 bases, and 5 bases lay outside the gene matches. The CDR3 DNA reads as TGTGCCAGCAGGGGGACAGAGAGCTCCTACGAGCAGTACTTC. Its translation is CASRGTESSYEQYF.

The rearrangement joins TRBV24-1 to TRBJ2-4, with D possibly matching TRBD1 (6 bases). Per the germline V gene, CDR1 is KGHDR and CDR2 is SFDVKD. V was pared by 7 bases and J by 0 bases, with 12 bases between. The CDR3 extends over 15 amino acids. The chain's CDR3 is CATSSGQLAKNIQYF. The CDR3, as DNA: TGTGCCACCAGCTCAGGACAGCTAGCCAAAAACATTCAGTACTTC.

This clonotype was counted a few times. The J gene is TRBJ1-5, the V gene TRBV24-1; D uncertain. The V gene's germline CDR1 is KGHDR and CDR2 SFDVKD. This CDR3 has 14 residues. Trimming took off 4 bases at V and 7 bases at J, with 13 bases between the two ends. CDR3 DNA: TGTGCCACCAGTGAATCGGGATCGGGGCAGCCCCAGCATTTT. It codes for CATSESGSGQPQHF.

This clonotype has a handful of counts. The chain employs TRBV7-2 and TRBJ2-2; the D is unclear. Germline-derived CDR1 and CDR2 are SGHTA and FQGNSA. The CDR3 loop spans 13 amino acids. The V end was cut by 3 bases, the J end by 8 bases, with 10 bases between. CDR3 DNA: TGTGCCAGCAGCTTTCACCCCGGTGGGGAGCTGTTTTTT. The encoded protein is CASSFHPGGELFF.

This clonotype has more than one count but fewer than ten. V gene TRBV28 combines with J gene TRBJ1-1; 8 bases are a match to TRBD1. CDR3 length equals 15 residues. Per the germline V gene, CDR1 is MDHEN and CDR2 is SYDVKM. Unmatched junction bases numbered 8, after V lost 4 bases and J lost 4 bases. The CDR3 region has the DNA TGTGCCAGCAGTTCCTACAATACAGGGGGCACTGAAGCTTTCTTT. Translating it yields CASSSYNTGGTEAFF.

Only a few counts were recorded for this clonotype. The rearrangement joins TRBV27 to TRBJ2-1; 13 bases are a match to TRBD2. Trimming took 8 bases from V and 7 from J; bases not matched to a gene: 14. The CDR3 extends over 17 amino acids. Germline loops: CDR1 MNHEY, CDR2 SMNVEV (reference sequence). The CDR3 DNA reads TGTGCCAGCCCTCAATGGACTAGCGGGAGCCAAGGGAATGAGCAGTTCTTC. Encoded protein: CASPQWTSGSQGNEQFF.

The V call is TRBV20-1, the J call TRBJ2-1; TRBD2 might be the D (6 bases). CDR3 length equals 13 residues. In germline, CDR1 is DFQATT, CDR2 SNEGSKA (reference sequence). Trimming removed 1 base from V and 8 bases from J, with 12 bases in between. As DNA, the CDR3 is TGCAGTGCTAGAGCGGGAGAAGTCCATGAGCAGTTCTTC. This sequence encodes CSARAGEVHEQFF.

The genes are TRBV28 and TRBJ2-7; the D gene could be TRBD1 or TRBD2 (5 bases each). The germline V gene has CDR1 MDHEN and CDR2 SYDVKM. The ends were cut back, 8 bases at V and 0 bases at J, with 20 bases in the middle. The CDR3 contains 16 residues. The CDR3 DNA reads TGTGCCAGCCCCCCACCAGAGGGGACGATCTCCTACGAGCAGTACTTC. Its translation: CASPPPEGTISYEQYF.

This clonotype was counted only a few times. CDR3: CATSDSEVTSYNEQFF. CDR3 DNA sequence: TGTGCCACCAGTGATTCTGAGGTCACGTCCTACAATGAGCAGTTCTTC. The chain employs TRBV24-1 and TRBJ2-1; D gene ambiguous. The V end lost 2 bases, the J end lost 1 base, and 11 bases lay between the germline ends. Germline CDR1 is KGHDR and CDR2 is SFDVKD. The CDR3 runs 16 residues.

The chain uses TRBV11-2 and TRBJ2-1; the match to TRBD1 covers 9 bases. The V gene's germline CDR1 is SGHAT and CDR2 FQNNGV. V was pared by 2 bases and J by 9 bases, with 8 bases of the junction left unmatched. This CDR3 is built from 15 residues. The CDR3 loop is CASSLPGQGTPEQFF. In DNA form, the CDR3 reads TGTGCCAGCAGCTTACCGGGACAGGGTACGCCTGAGCAGTTCTTC.

The genes are TRBV27 and TRBJ1-5; D uncertain. Looked up from germline, CDR1 is MNHEY and CDR2 is SMNVEV (reference sequence). V lost 3 bases, J lost 6 bases, and 15 bases lay in between. The CDR3 runs to 15 residues. The CDR3 is CASSLFRGLGQPQHF. CDR3 nucleotide sequence: TGTGCCAGCAGTTTGTTCAGAGGGCTCGGTCAGCCCCAGCATTTT.

The rearrangement uses TRBV20-1 and TRBJ2-1; D remains ambiguous. V lost 1 base and J 2 bases, leaving 6 bases between the germline ends. Germline V gene data show CDR1 as DFQATT and CDR2 as SNEGSKA (reference sequence). The CDR3 spans 13 residues. In nucleotides, the CDR3 is TGCAGTGCTAGAGTCCCAGCCTACAATGAGCAGTTCTTC. Its translation: CSARVPAYNEQFF.

The table lists this clonotype with a few counts. The chain employs TRBV20-1 and TRBJ1-2; D unclear. Trimming removed 7 bases at V and 4 bases at J, with 7 bases between. From germline, CDR1 is DFQATT and CDR2 SNEGSKA (reference sequence). This CDR3 has 10 residues. CDR3 in DNA: TGCAGTGTCGCGGCCTATGGCTACACCTTC. Protein product: CSVAAYGYTF.

This clonotype occurred a few times. The J gene is TRBJ1-1, the V gene TRBV5-1; TRBD1 matches at 10 bases. V was pared by 3 bases and J by 3 bases, with 2 bases of the junction left unmatched. Germline-derived CDR1 and CDR2 are SGHRS and YFSETQ. The CDR3 loop spans 14 amino acids. The CDR3 reads CASSSTGGYTEAFF. CDR3 DNA sequence: TGCGCCAGCAGCTCGACAGGGGGCTACACTGAAGCTTTCTTT.

A remark on this clonotype: At one of its ends the junction is not consistent with the germline gene, which may arise from a read error. The J gene is TRBJ2-4, the V gene TRBV7-9, with TRBD1 identical over 7 bases. Germline CDR1 and CDR2: SEHNR and FQNEAQ (reference sequence). The CDR3 extends over 13 amino acids. CDR3 DNA sequence: TGTGCCAGCAGCCCAGACAGGGCGAACATTCGGTACTTC. Translating it yields CASSPDRANIRYF.